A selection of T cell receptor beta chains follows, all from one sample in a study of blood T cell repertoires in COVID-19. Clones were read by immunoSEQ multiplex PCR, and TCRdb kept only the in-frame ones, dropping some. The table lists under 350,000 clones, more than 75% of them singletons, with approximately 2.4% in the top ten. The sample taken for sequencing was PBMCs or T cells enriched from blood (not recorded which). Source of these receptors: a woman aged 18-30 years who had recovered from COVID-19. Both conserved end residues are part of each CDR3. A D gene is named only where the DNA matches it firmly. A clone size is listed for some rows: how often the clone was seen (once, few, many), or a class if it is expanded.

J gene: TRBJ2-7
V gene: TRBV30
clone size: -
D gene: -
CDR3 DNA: TGTGCCTGGAGCCGGAAGACAGGAACCTACGAGCAGTACTTC
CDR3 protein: CAWSRKTGTYEQYF

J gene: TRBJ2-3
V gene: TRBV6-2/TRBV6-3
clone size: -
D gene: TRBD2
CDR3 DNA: TGTGCCAGCAGTTACGGACTAGCGGGGAGCACAGATACGCAGTATTTT
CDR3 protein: CASSYGLAGSTDTQYF

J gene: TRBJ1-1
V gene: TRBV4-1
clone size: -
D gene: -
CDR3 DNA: TGCGCCAGCAGCCAAGACGGAGGAGGGACTGAAGCTTTCTTT
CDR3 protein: CASSQDGGGTEAFF

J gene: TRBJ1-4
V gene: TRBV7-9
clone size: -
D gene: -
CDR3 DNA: TGTGCCAGCAGCTCCCGGACGGGGGGTAATGAAAAACTGTTTTTT
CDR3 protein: CASSSRTGGNEKLFF

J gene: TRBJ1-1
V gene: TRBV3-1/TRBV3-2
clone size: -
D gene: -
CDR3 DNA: TGTGCCAGCAGCCAAGATAGGGGGTGGTCGAACACTGAAGCTTTCTTT
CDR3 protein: CASSQDRGWSNTEAFF

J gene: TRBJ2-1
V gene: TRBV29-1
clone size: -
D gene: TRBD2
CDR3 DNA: TGCAGCGTTGACCTAGCGGGATCTAACAATGAGCAGTTCTTC
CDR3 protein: CSVDLAGSNNEQFF

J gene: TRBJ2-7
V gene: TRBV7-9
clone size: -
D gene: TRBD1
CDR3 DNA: TGTGCCAGCAGCTTAGACAGGGGCTCTTCCTACGAGCAGTACTTC
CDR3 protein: CASSLDRGSSYEQYF

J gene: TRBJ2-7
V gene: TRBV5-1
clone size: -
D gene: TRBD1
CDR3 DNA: TGCGCCAGCAGCTTGGACAGGGGGCTGAGGGAGCAGTACTTC
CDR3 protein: CASSLDRGLREQYF

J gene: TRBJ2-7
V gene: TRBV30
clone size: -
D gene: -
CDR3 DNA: TGTGCCTGGAGTGTAGACTTAAACTCCTACGAGCAGTACTTC
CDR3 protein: CAWSVDLNSYEQYF

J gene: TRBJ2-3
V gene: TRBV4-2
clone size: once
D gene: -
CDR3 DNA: TGTGCCAGCAGCCAAGTAGCTGTGGCGTTCACAGATACGCAGTATTTT
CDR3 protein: CASSQVAVAFTDTQYF

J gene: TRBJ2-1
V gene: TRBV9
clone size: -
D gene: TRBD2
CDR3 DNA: TGTGCCAGCAGCCTCGGACTAGCGGAGTACAATGAGCAGTTCTTC
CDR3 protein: CASSLGLAEYNEQFF

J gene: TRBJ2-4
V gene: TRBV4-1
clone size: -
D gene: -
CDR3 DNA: TGCGCCAGCAGCCAAGAAAGATCCCACGACAGGTTCTACAAAAACATTCAGTACTTC
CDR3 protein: CASSQERSHDRFYKNIQYF

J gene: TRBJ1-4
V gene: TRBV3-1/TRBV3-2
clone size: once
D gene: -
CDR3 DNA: TGTGCCAGCAGCCAGCTCACAGGGACTATAATCTTT
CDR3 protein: CASSQLTGTIIF

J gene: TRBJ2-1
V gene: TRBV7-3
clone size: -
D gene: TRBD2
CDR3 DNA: TGTGCCAGCAGCTTAACGGCGGGAGTCAGGAATGAGCAGTTCTTC
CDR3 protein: CASSLTAGVRNEQFF

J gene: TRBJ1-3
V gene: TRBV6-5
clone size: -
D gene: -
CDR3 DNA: TGTGCCAGCAGCCCAGGGTTCAGCTCTGGAAACACCATATATTTT
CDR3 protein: CASSPGFSSGNTIYF

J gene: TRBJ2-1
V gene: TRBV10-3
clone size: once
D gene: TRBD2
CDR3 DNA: TGTGCCATCAGTCCAGCGGGACCCTACAATGAGCAGTTCTTC
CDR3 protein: CAISPAGPYNEQFF

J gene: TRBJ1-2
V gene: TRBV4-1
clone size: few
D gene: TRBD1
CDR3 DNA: TGCGCCAGCAGCCTACATGCCGGACAGGGGGCTAACTATGGCTACACCTTC
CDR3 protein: CASSLHAGQGANYGYTF

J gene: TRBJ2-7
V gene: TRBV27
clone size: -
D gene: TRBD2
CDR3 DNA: TGTGCCAGCAGTTTAGGTCTAGCGGGAAACAAGCAGTACTTC
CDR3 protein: CASSLGLAGNKQYF

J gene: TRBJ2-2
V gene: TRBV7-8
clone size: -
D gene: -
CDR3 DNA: TGTGCCAGCAGCTTACAGGGCACCGGGGAGCTGTTTTTT
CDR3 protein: CASSLQGTGELFF

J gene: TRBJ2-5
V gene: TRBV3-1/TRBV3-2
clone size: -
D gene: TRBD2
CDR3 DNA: TGTGCCAGCAGCCAAGTTACAGCGGGGGAGACCCAGTACTTC
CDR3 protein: CASSQVTAGETQYF

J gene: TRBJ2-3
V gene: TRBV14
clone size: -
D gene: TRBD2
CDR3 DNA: TGTGCCAGCAGCCCCGCAGGACTAGCGGGGTCCGTAACGCAGTATTTT
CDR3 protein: CASSPAGLAGSVTQYF

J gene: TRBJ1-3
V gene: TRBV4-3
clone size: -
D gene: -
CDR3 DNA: TGCGCCAGCAGCCAAGAAGTACAGCTTGGAAACACCATATATTTT
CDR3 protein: CASSQEVQLGNTIYF

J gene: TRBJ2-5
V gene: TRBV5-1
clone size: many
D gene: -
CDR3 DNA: TGCGCCAGCAGCTTGTTAGGACAACAAGAGACCCAGTACTTC
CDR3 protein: CASSLLGQQETQYF

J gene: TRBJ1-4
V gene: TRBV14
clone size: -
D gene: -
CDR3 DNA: TGTGCCAGCAGCCAAGAAACGGGTGAAAAACTGTTTTTT
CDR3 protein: CASSQETGEKLFF

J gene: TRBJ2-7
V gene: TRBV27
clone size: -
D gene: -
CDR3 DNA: TGTGCCGTGGCGCCAGGGTTGATGGGGGAGCAGTACTTC
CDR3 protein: CAVAPGLMGEQYF

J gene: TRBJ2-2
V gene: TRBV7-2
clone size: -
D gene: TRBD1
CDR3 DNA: TGTGCCAGCAGCTTAAACAGGGGGCGGATAGCGGGGGAGCTGTTTTTT
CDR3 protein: CASSLNRGRIAGELFF